The 30 T cell receptor beta chains below all came from one sample that was sequenced in a study of vaccination effects on CD4 cells after COVID-19. Following 10 days of culture, CD4+ T cells were isolated. Participants got two doses of BNT162b2 or mRNA-1273 vaccine. The antigens of these receptors remain unknown. Generated by immunoSEQ multiplex PCR, the TCRdb table keeps only in-frame clones and is missing some. The sample lists 37,000 or so clones, about 62% occurring once. This specimen consisted of CD4+ T cells from PBMCs cultured without peptide, obtained after COVID-19 vaccination. These receptors were taken from a human donor who received a COVID-19 vaccine.

V gene TRBV4-1 combines with J gene TRBJ1-3; D uncertain. The V gene's germline CDR1 is MGHRA and CDR2 YSYEKL. Between the trimmed V and J ends, which lost 4 bases and 1 base, there was a span of 17 bases. The CDR3 covers 17 residues. The CDR3 reads CASSPTSMRESGNTIYF. The DNA for the CDR3 is TGCGCCAGCAGCCCCACCTCAATGAGGGAGTCTGGAAACACCATATATTTT.

The chain carries TRBV2 and TRBJ1-2; D gene uncertain. The CDR3 length is 14 residues. V was cut by 6 bases and J by 4 bases, with 15 bases left in between. Germline V CDR1 and CDR2: SNHLY, FYNNEI. CDR3 coding DNA: TGTGCCAGCAGCGGAGACATTAACCCCTATGGCTACACCTTC. It translates to CASSGDINPYGYTF. The whole variable domain, filled in from reference TRBV2 and TRBJ1-2, reads EPEVTQTPSHQVTQMGQEVILRCVPISNHLYFYWYRQILGQKVEFLVSFYNNEISEKSEIFDDQFSVERPDGSNFTLKIRSTKLEDSAMYFCASSGDINPYGYTFGSGTRLTVV.

The J gene is TRBJ1-1, the V gene TRBV5-4, with TRBD1 identical over 9 bases. This CDR3 comprises 15 residues. Germline lookup yields CDR1 SGHNT and CDR2 YYREEE (reference sequence). The V segment lost 5 bases and the J segment 4 bases; nucleotides outside the gene matches: 9. The CDR3, as DNA: TGTGCCAGCAGTCGACGGGACAGGGCGATCACTGAAGCTTTCTTT. Amino acid sequence: CASSRRDRAITEAFF.

The CDR3, as DNA: TGTGCCAGTAGTTCCACTAGCATCGCTTACAATGAGCAGTTCTTC. Protein sequence: CASSSTSIAYNEQFF. V gene TRBV19 combines with J gene TRBJ2-1, with a possible D match to TRBD2 (6 bases). This CDR3 is 15 amino acids long. V lost 5 bases to trimming and J lost 4 bases, with 15 bases between them. The germline V gene has CDR1 LNHDA and CDR2 SQIVND (reference sequence).

V gene TRBV5-1 combines with J gene TRBJ2-1; possible D gene TRBD2, 6 bases. The CDR3 has 15 amino acids. V lost 0 bases to trimming and J lost 4 bases, with 11 bases between them. Germline lookup yields CDR1 SGHRS and CDR2 YFSETQ. In DNA, the CDR3 is TGCGCCAGCAGCTTGGCCGCTAGCGAGTACAATGAGCAGTTCTTC. Encoded protein: CASSLAASEYNEQFF.

V gene TRBV5-4 combines with J gene TRBJ2-5; 11 nucleotides agree with TRBD2. Germline CDR1 and CDR2: SGHNT and YYREEE (reference sequence). There are 16 residues in the CDR3. V shed 3 bases and J 5 bases; nucleotides not matched to a gene: 9. The CDR3, as DNA: TGTGCCAGCAGCTCTACTAGCGGGAGTAAGTGGGAGACCCAGTACTTC. It encodes CASSSTSGSKWETQYF.

The V call is TRBV20-1, the J call TRBJ2-1, with TRBD2 matching 8 bases. The CDR3 sequence is 14 residues long. Germline V lookup: CDR1 DFQATT, CDR2 SNEGSKA (reference sequence). J was trimmed by 6 bases and V by 3 bases; bases with no gene match: 7. Here the CDR3 reads CSASNSGSANEQFF. CDR3 DNA sequence: TGCAGTGCTAGTAACAGCGGGAGTGCCAATGAGCAGTTCTTC.

This clone was seen only once. The chain joins TRBV6-4 to TRBJ2-2, with 7 bases matching TRBD1. J was trimmed by 1 base and V by 7 bases; bases with no gene match: 3. This CDR3 is 14 amino acids long. Germline V CDR1 and CDR2: MRHNA, SNTAGT. The CDR3 sequence: CASKPGGNTGELFF. CDR3 in DNA: TGTGCCAGCAAGCCAGGGGGGAACACCGGGGAGCTGTTTTTT.

The table lists this clone with a count of one. The gene calls are TRBV5-6 and TRBJ2-3; 7 bases are a match to TRBD1. Germline V gene sequence: CDR1 SGHDT, CDR2 YYEEEE. This CDR3 has 14 amino acids. V lost 5 bases to trimming and J lost 3 bases; unmatched junction nucleotides: 6. The CDR3 sequence: CASRNSGGTDTQYF. CDR3 nucleotide sequence: TGTGCCAGCAGAAACTCAGGGGGTACAGATACGCAGTATTTT.

This clone turned up a few times. V and J are TRBV24-1 and TRBJ2-3, with 10 nucleotides matching TRBD2. Trimming cost V 3 bases and J 6 bases; bases outside gene matches: 5. CDR1 and CDR2 from the germline V gene are KGHDR and SFDVKD. The CDR3 is made up of 15 amino acids. This CDR3 is CATSDTGTSADTQYF. As DNA, the CDR3 is TGTGCCACCAGTGATACCGGGACTAGCGCCGATACGCAGTATTTT.

In this sample, this clone turned up a few times. The chain has TRBV5-1 and TRBJ1-2, with D possibly matching TRBD1 (5 bases). With 5 bases removed from V and 6 bases from J, the gap between germline ends came to 17 bases. CDR3 length: 14 residues. Germline CDR1 and CDR2: SGHRS and YFSETQ. In DNA form, the CDR3 reads TGCGCCAGCAGGGGGGAGACGGGTACGAATGGCTACACCTTC. It codes for CASRGETGTNGYTF. Full variable domain (remainder filled in from reference TRBV5-1 and TRBJ1-2): KAGVTQTPRYLIKTRGQQVTLSCSPISGHRSVSWYQQTPGQGLQFLFEYFSETQRNKGNFPGRFSGRQFSNSRSEMNVSTLELGDSALYLCASRGETGTNGYTFGSGTRLTVV.

This clone came up once. CDR3 coding DNA: TGTGCCAGCAGCTTTACACGGGAGATTGGGCAGTATTTT. Its translation is CASSFTREIGQYF. The V and J genes are TRBV7-8 and TRBJ2-3, with D tentatively TRBD2 (6 bases). In germline, CDR1 is SGHVS, CDR2 FQNEAQ. V was trimmed by 3 bases and J by 11 bases, leaving 15 bases between them. CDR3 length: 13 amino acids.

The chain uses TRBV20-1 and TRBJ2-1; D uncertain. Germline values: CDR1 DFQATT, CDR2 SNEGSKA (reference sequence). CDR3 length: 11 amino acids. Trimming took off 5 bases at V and 9 bases at J, with 11 bases between the two ends. The DNA of the CDR3 is TGCAGTGCTCTCGGTCCTCTTGAGCAGTTCTTC. Encoded protein: CSALGPLEQFF.

This clone was observed a handful of times. The chain combines TRBV3-1 (or the pseudogene TRBV3-2) with TRBJ2-3; D call uncertain. Germline V gives CDR1 LGHDT, CDR2 YNNKEL (reference sequence). CDR3 length: 13 residues. The V and J ends lost 4 bases and 4 bases respectively, with 9 bases between them. The CDR3 is CASSPGGSDTQYF. The DNA of the CDR3 is TGTGCCAGCAGCCCTGGCGGATCAGATACGCAGTATTTT.

J is TRBJ2-1 and V is TRBV5-1; TRBD2 aligns across 11 bases. Germline V lookup: CDR1 SGHRS, CDR2 YFSETQ. The CDR3 has 17 amino acids. The ends lost 0 bases at V and 7 bases at J; junction bases unmatched: 9. CDR3 nucleotides: TGCGCCAGCAGCTTGGGATTTAGCGGGAGGGCCGGGAATGAGCAGTTCTTC. Its translation is CASSLGFSGRAGNEQFF.

This chain uses TRBV24-1 with TRBJ2-5, with D tentatively TRBD1 (6 bases). CDR1 is KGHDR and CDR2 is SFDVKD in the germline V gene. The CDR3 runs 14 residues. Trimming cost V 2 bases and J 4 bases, with 10 bases left between them. CDR3 nucleotides: TGTGCCACCAGTGATTCTAGGACAGCAGAGACCCAGTACTTC. Its translation: CATSDSRTAETQYF.

V gene TRBV2 combines with J gene TRBJ2-6, with 8 bases that match TRBD1. Germline CDR1 is SNHLY and CDR2 is FYNNEI. V dropped 8 bases and J dropped 0; count of bases not matched to a gene: 3. The CDR3 consists of 15 residues. This CDR3 is CASGQGSSGANVLTF. The CDR3 nucleotides read TGTGCCAGCGGACAGGGCAGCTCTGGGGCCAACGTCCTGACTTTC. Complete variable domain (other parts from reference TRBV2 and TRBJ2-6): EPEVTQTPSHQVTQMGQEVILRCVPISNHLYFYWYRQILGQKVEFLVSFYNNEISEKSEIFDDQFSVERPDGSNFTLKIRSTKLEDSAMYFCASGQGSSGANVLTFGAGSRLTVL.

The chain is built from TRBV21-1 and TRBJ2-7. TRBV21-1 is a documented pseudogene. This CDR3 region has 19 residues. The CDR3 here is CASSKRFLLELGNPYEQYF. CDR3 sequence (DNA): TGTGCCAGCAGCAAAAGGTTTCTCCTAGAATTGGGCAACCCCTACGAGCAGTACTTC.

V and J are TRBV6-5 and TRBJ1-5; no firm D call. Deletions cut 7 bases from V and 2 bases from J, with 9 bases between. Germline loops: CDR1 MNHEY, CDR2 SVGAGI. The CDR3 loop spans 13 amino acids. CDR3 nucleotides: TGTGCCAGCATTAGGGATGGCAATCAGCCCCAGCATTTT. It specifies CASIRDGNQPQHF.

The genes are TRBV6-1 and TRBJ2-5; unclear D gene. The germline V and J ends were trimmed by 3 bases and 3 bases, with 11 bases remaining between them. CDR1 is MNHNS and CDR2 is SASEGT in the germline V gene. The CDR3 runs to 14 residues. CDR3 bases: TGTGCCAGCAGTGATCGAGGTCTAAAAGAGACCCAGTACTTC. Translated: CASSDRGLKETQYF.

This clone was counted a few times. The rearrangement joins TRBV19 to TRBJ1-4, with a weak D call TRBD1 (6 bases). The CDR3 totals 15 residues. Per the germline V gene, CDR1 is LNHDA and CDR2 is SQIVND (reference sequence). V lost 5 bases and J lost 4, with 14 bases in between. The CDR3 nucleotides read TGTGCCAGTAGTTACAAAGGGACAAATAATGAAAAACTGTTTTTT. Amino acid sequence: CASSYKGTNNEKLFF.

This CDR3 is CASSEAVFDGELFF. CDR3 coding DNA: TGTGCCAGCAGTGAAGCCGTCTTTGACGGGGAGCTGTTTTTT. The rearrangement joins TRBV6-1 to TRBJ2-2; no reliable D call. This CDR3 has 14 amino acids. V lost 0 bases and J 7 bases, leaving 9 bases between the germline ends. Germline V gives CDR1 MNHNS, CDR2 SASEGT.

This rearrangement joins TRBV5-1 to TRBJ1-4; no firm D call. CDR3 length: 14 residues. The V end was cut by 5 bases, the J end by 0 bases, with 8 bases between. Germline assignment: CDR1 SGHRS and CDR2 YFSETQ. CDR3 sequence reads: CASRKQPTNEKLFF. The CDR3 DNA sequence: TGCGCCAGCAGGAAACAGCCAACTAATGAAAAACTGTTTTTT.

The chain links TRBV7-9 to TRBJ2-5; D is uncertain. The CDR3 contains 14 residues. Between the trimmed V and J ends, which lost 4 bases and 1 base, there was a span of 10 bases. Germline V gene data show CDR1 as SEHNR and CDR2 as FQNEAQ (reference sequence). This CDR3 is CASSSPVFQETQYF. CDR3 DNA sequence: TGTGCCAGCAGCTCCCCGGTATTCCAAGAGACCCAGTACTTC.

This chain uses TRBV11-3 with TRBJ2-3, with 9 nucleotides matching TRBD1. V was pared by 5 bases and J by 5 bases, with 8 bases of the junction left unmatched. The CDR3 spans 15 residues. From germline, CDR1 is SGHNT and CDR2 YENEEA. The CDR3 protein is CASSATGGRGDTQYF. CDR3 nucleotides: TGTGCCAGCAGCGCCACAGGGGGCCGTGGAGATACGCAGTATTTT.

V gene TRBV12-5 combines with J gene TRBJ2-7, with TRBD2 matching over 7 bases. The CDR3 extends over 14 amino acids. Germline CDR1 reads LGHNT; CDR2 reads FRNRAP. Losses at the gene ends were 5 bases for V and 2 bases for J; bases not matched to a gene: 6. The CDR3 spells CASGLAGTTYEQYF. In DNA form, the CDR3 reads TGTGCTAGTGGTCTCGCCGGGACTACCTACGAGCAGTACTTC. The full variable domain, with the rest looked up from reference TRBV12-5 and TRBJ2-7, is DARVTQTPRHKVTEMGQEVTMRCQPILGHNTVFWYRQTMMQGLELLAYFRNRAPLDDSGMPKDRFSAEMPDATLATLKIQPSEPRDSAVYFCASGLAGTTYEQYFGPGTRLTVT.

The chain employs TRBV19 and TRBJ1-2, with a weak D call TRBD1 (5 bases). This CDR3 is built from 12 residues. Germline lookup yields CDR1 LNHDA and CDR2 SQIVND (reference sequence). The ends were cut back, 4 bases at V and 5 bases at J, with 8 bases in the middle. CDR3 nucleotides: TGTGCCAGTAGTACCTCAGGGTATGGCTACACCTTC. It encodes CASSTSGYGYTF. Based on the CDR3 plus reference TRBV19 and TRBJ1-2, the full variable domain is DGGITQSPKYLFRKEGQNVTLSCEQNLNHDAMYWYRQDPGQGLRLIYYSQIVNDFQKGDIAEGYSVSREKKESFPLTVTSAQKNPTAFYLCASSTSGYGYTFGSGTRLTVV.

The chain joins TRBV7-9 to TRBJ1-6; D remains ambiguous. This CDR3 has 11 amino acids. The V and J ends lost 5 bases and 7 bases respectively, with 3 bases between them. Germline-derived CDR1 and CDR2 are SEHNR and FQNEAQ (reference sequence). Here the CDR3 reads CASSANSPLHF. The CDR3 region has the DNA TGTGCCAGCAGCGCAAATTCACCCCTCCACTTT.

This chain connects TRBV5-1 to TRBJ2-2; D may be TRBD1 (6 bases). This CDR3 spans 15 amino acids. V dropped 4 bases and J dropped 5 bases, with 15 bases sitting between them. The V gene's germline CDR1 is SGHRS and CDR2 YFSETQ. The DNA for the CDR3 is TGCGCCAGCAGCATACAGGGCTTAGTAACCGGGGAGCTGTTTTTT. Protein product: CASSIQGLVTGELFF.

This rearrangement joins TRBV6-1 to TRBJ1-1; D gene uncertain. Germline values: CDR1 MNHNS, CDR2 SASEGT. This CDR3 spans 17 amino acids. With 0 bases removed from V and 4 bases from J, the gap between germline ends came to 18 bases. CDR3 DNA sequence: TGTGCCAGCAGTGAAGCGGGCCGGGCCACCTTGGGCACTGAAGCTTTCTTT. Protein sequence: CASSEAGRATLGTEAFF.